This record looks at one T cell receptor (beta chain) sequence and its context. No antigen is known for it. It was with a sample-barcoded 5' primer and a J-beta primer mix that a second PCR of roughly 6 to 12 cycles was run. Individual samples furnished no less than 2.5 million CDR3-containing paired-end reads apiece. Using its own MiXCR run on the 5' RACE reads, TCRdb lists one record per CDR3 protein. The table lists about 780,000 distinct CDR3 sequences, around half of them singletons, with 18% in the top ten. This entry belongs to a study of blood T cells in healthy people across ages. Healthy Caucasians from Russia aged about 6 to 90 served as donors. PBMCs, at least 7 million per sample, were isolated. In germline, CDR1 is PRHDT, CDR2 FYEKMQ (reference sequence). This CDR3 has 16 amino acids. The V and J ends lost 5 bases and 5 bases respectively, with 22 bases between them. Study results and limitations: PBMCs were not sorted, which prevented a conclusive comparison of naive versus antigen-experienced cells.

The TCR sequence derives from a man aged 80 or over in good health. The material sequenced was blood. The V call is TRBV13, the J call TRBJ2-7; D not resolved. The CDR3 region is CASSPFSSLRWNEQYF. CDR3 DNA sequence: TGTGCCAGCAGCCCTTTTAGCAGCCTCCGGTGGAACGAGCAGTACTTC.